This TCR beta chain was recovered during a study of blood T cell repertoires in COVID-19. V was clipped by 0 bases and J by 7 bases, with 11 bases between them. The CDR3 spans 15 residues. Germline assignment: CDR1 SGHKS and CDR2 YYEKEE (reference sequence). Under the authors' procedure: Estimates of nucleated cell counts were drawn from the amplification of reference gene primers. Data came from immunoSEQ multiplex PCR; TCRdb stores just in-frame clones and leaves some out. V and J calls and clone size are as listed in that table; D and trimming were resolved from the DNA. The table shows 270,000 or so clones, with about 88% occurring only once.

What was sequenced was peripheral blood. The TCR was taken from a human donor with COVID-19, enrolled during active disease. The donor label of this sample is uncertain. The chain joins TRBV5-5 to TRBJ1-6; D remains unclear. CDR3 amino acids: CASSLDWQVNSPLHF. The CDR3 coding sequence is TGTGCCAGCAGCTTGGATTGGCAGGTGAATTCACCCCTCCACTTT.